This note documents a single TCR beta chain sequence. Profiling relied on immunoSEQ multiplex PCR, and the TCRdb table lists in-frame clones only, not all of them. This table has about 140,000 clones, about 91% appearing once. The data were taken from a study of blood T cell repertoires in COVID-19. Background on the study: COVID-19 samples, acute and convalescent, were from the United States, Italy and Spain.

Per the germline V gene, CDR1 is SGDLS and CDR2 is YYNGEE. With 0 bases removed from V and 7 bases from J, the gap between germline ends came to 13 bases. The CDR3 is 15 residues long. The sequenced material came from peripheral blood. The chain uses TRBV9 and TRBJ1-4, with D perhaps matching TRBD1 (5 bases). This receptor was obtained from a human donor in a cohort sampled during active COVID-19. CDR3 coding DNA: TGTGCCAGCAGCGTAGGTGGGGGAGGAGGTGAAAAACTGTTTTTT. Protein: CASSVGGGGGEKLFF.